This TCR beta chain was recovered during a study of shared T cell receptors in the human thymus. The CDR3 extends over 16 amino acids. The V segment lost 4 bases and the J segment 6 bases; nucleotides outside the gene matches: 9. CDR1 and CDR2 from the germline V gene are SGHRS and YFSETQ. Sequencing used immunoSEQ multiplex PCR; TCRdb keeps in-frame clones, though not all of them. The table records around 730,000 clones, over 75% of them present only once. This sample also appeared in a second study, on human thymus T cells. That study reports: Thymic resections from corrective heart surgery supplied the tissue. Gene usage (both V and J) appeared biased in thymic and blood repertoires. Among unrelated individuals, related research reported thymic repertoires that overlapped highly.

Sequenced sample: thymocytes. This sequence originates from a girl less than two years old with a congenital heart defect. The chain couples TRBV5-1 to TRBJ2-2, with 10 bases identical to TRBD1. The CDR3 DNA sequence: TGCGCCAGCAGCCGCCCTGGGACAGGGGTACCCGGGGAGCTGTTTTTT. This sequence encodes CASSRPGTGVPGELFF.